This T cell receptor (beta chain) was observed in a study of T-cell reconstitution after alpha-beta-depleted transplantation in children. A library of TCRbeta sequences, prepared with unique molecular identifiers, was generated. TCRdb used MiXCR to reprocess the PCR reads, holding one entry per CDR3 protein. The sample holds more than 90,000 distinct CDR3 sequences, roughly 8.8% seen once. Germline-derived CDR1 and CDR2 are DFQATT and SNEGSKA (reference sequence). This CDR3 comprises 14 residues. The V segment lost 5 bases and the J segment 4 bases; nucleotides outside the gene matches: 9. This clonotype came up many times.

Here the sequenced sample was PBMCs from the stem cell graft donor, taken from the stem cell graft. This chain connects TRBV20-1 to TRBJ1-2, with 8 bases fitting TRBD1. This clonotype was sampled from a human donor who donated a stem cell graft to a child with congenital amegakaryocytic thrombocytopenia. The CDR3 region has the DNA TGCAGTGCTCGCTCCCCGGGACAGGCCTATGGCTACACCTTC. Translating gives CSARSPGQAYGYTF.